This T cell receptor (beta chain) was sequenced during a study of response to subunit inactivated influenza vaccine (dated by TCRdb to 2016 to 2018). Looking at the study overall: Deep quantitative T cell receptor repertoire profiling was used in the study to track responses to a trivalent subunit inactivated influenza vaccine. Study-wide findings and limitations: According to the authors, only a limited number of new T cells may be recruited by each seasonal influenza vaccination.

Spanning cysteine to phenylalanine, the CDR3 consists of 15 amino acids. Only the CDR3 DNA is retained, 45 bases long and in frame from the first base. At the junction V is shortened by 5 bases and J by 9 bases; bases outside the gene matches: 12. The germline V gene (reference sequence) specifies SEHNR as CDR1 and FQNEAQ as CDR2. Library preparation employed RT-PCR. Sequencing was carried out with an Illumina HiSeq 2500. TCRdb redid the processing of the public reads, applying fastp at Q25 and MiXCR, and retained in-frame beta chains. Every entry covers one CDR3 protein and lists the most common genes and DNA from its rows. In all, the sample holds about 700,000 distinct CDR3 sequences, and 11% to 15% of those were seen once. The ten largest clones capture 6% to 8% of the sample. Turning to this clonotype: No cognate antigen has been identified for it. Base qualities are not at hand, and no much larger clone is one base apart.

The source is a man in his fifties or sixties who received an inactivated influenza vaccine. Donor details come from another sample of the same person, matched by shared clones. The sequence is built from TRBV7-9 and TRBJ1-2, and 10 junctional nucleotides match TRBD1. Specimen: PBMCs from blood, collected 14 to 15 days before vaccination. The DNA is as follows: TGTGCCAGCAGCCCCGAGGTCCGGACAGGGGGGAGCTACACCTTC. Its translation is CASSPEVRTGGSYTF.